Shown below are 7 T cell receptor beta chains from a single sample sequenced in a study of T cell changes during pregnancy in multiple sclerosis. Repertoires were generated with immunoSEQ multiplex PCR, while TCRdb's copy carries only in-frame clones and drops some. Of 40,000 or so clones listed, 92% are singletons. Sequenced here: CD8+ T cells from peripheral blood mononuclear cells, sampled before pregnancy. The origin of the receptors is a female donor with multiple sclerosis, enrolled in a pregnancy study.

The genes are TRBV5-1 and TRBJ2-7; unclear D gene. The CDR3 is made up of 13 amino acids. V gave up 0 bases and J gave up 4 bases, with 8 bases separating them. Germline-derived CDR1 and CDR2 are SGHRS and YFSETQ. The CDR3 DNA sequence: TGCGCCAGCAGCTTGGGGCTGCTTTACGAGCAGTACTTC. This encodes CASSLGLLYEQYF. Full variable domain (remainder filled in from reference TRBV5-1 and TRBJ2-7): KAGVTQTPRYLIKTRGQQVTLSCSPISGHRSVSWYQQTPGQGLQFLFEYFSETQRNKGNFPGRFSGRQFSNSRSEMNVSTLELGDSALYLCASSLGLLYEQYFGPGTRLTVT.

The chain has TRBV4-2 and TRBJ1-1; TRBD1 is a possible D gene (6 bases). The CDR3 is 17 amino acids. Germline V gives CDR1 LGHNA, CDR2 YNFKEQ. Trimming cost V 1 base and J 1 base, with 16 bases left between them. CDR3: CASSQAPRQDENTEAFF. The CDR3 nucleotides are TGTGCCAGCAGCCAAGCGCCTCGACAGGATGAGAACACTGAAGCTTTCTTT.

This clone has more than one count but fewer than ten. The chain carries TRBV27 and TRBJ2-7; no definite D call. The CDR3 sequence is 13 residues long. Trimming shortened V by 2 bases and J by 4 bases, and 9 bases separated the two germline ends. Per the germline V gene, CDR1 is MNHEY and CDR2 is SMNVEV (reference sequence). The CDR3 sequence is CASSLAVKYEQYF. The CDR3 nucleotides read TGTGCCAGCAGTTTAGCAGTGAAATACGAGCAGTACTTC.

The genes are TRBV2 and TRBJ1-5; weak D call: TRBD1 (6 bases). The CDR3 loop spans 16 amino acids. CDR1 is SNHLY, CDR2 FYNNEI, per germline. The V and J ends lost 6 bases and 3 bases respectively, with 18 bases between them. CDR3 region: CASSPPDRGDNQPQHF. DNA of the CDR3: TGTGCCAGCAGCCCTCCGGACAGAGGGGACAATCAGCCCCAGCATTTT. Together with reference TRBV2 and TRBJ1-5, the CDR3 gives the full variable domain: EPEVTQTPSHQVTQMGQEVILRCVPISNHLYFYWYRQILGQKVEFLVSFYNNEISEKSEIFDDQFSVERPDGSNFTLKIRSTKLEDSAMYFCASSPPDRGDNQPQHFGDGTRLSIL.

The chain links TRBV6-1 to TRBJ2-1; a possible D gene is TRBD2 (7 bases). Germline V gene data show CDR1 as MNHNS and CDR2 as SASEGT. V lost 7 bases, J lost 4 bases, and 11 bases lay in between. This CDR3 comprises 13 residues. In DNA, the CDR3 is TGTGCCAGCACCCGGGGGGCATACAATGAGCAGTTCTTC. Translating gives CASTRGAYNEQFF.

The rearrangement joins TRBV9 to TRBJ2-1; D remains unclear. Trimming left V 7 bases short and J 5 bases short, with 4 bases between. CDR1 is SGDLS and CDR2 is YYNGEE in the germline V gene. This CDR3 has 10 amino acids. The CDR3 protein is CASGNNEQFF. The CDR3 nucleotides read TGTGCCAGCGGCAACAATGAGCAGTTCTTC.

The genes are TRBV6-6 and TRBJ1-2; D is perhaps TRBD1 (5 bases). With 0 bases removed from V and 7 bases from J, the gap between germline ends came to 9 bases. The CDR3 runs 13 residues. Germline V lookup: CDR1 MNHNY, CDR2 SVGAGI (reference sequence). The CDR3 reads CASSYSTRAGYTF. CDR3 coding DNA: TGTGCCAGCAGTTACTCGACCAGGGCTGGCTACACCTTC.